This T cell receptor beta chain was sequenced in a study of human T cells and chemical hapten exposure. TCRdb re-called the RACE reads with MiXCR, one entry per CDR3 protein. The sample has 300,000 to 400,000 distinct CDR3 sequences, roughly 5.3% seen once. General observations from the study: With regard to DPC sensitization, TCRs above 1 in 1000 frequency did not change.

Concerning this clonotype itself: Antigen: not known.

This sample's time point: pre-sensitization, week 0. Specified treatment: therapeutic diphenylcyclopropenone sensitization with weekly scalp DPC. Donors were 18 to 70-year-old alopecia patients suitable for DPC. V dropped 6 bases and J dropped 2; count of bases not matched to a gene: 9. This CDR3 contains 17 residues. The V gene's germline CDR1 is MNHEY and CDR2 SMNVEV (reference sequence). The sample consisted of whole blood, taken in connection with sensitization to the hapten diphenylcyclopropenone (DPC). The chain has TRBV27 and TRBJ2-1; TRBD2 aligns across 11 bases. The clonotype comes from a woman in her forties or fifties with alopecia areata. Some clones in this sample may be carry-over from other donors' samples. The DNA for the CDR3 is TGTGCCAGCAGGCCTATCGTTAGCGGGGGGGCCTACAATGAGCAGTTCTTC. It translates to CASRPIVSGGAYNEQFF.